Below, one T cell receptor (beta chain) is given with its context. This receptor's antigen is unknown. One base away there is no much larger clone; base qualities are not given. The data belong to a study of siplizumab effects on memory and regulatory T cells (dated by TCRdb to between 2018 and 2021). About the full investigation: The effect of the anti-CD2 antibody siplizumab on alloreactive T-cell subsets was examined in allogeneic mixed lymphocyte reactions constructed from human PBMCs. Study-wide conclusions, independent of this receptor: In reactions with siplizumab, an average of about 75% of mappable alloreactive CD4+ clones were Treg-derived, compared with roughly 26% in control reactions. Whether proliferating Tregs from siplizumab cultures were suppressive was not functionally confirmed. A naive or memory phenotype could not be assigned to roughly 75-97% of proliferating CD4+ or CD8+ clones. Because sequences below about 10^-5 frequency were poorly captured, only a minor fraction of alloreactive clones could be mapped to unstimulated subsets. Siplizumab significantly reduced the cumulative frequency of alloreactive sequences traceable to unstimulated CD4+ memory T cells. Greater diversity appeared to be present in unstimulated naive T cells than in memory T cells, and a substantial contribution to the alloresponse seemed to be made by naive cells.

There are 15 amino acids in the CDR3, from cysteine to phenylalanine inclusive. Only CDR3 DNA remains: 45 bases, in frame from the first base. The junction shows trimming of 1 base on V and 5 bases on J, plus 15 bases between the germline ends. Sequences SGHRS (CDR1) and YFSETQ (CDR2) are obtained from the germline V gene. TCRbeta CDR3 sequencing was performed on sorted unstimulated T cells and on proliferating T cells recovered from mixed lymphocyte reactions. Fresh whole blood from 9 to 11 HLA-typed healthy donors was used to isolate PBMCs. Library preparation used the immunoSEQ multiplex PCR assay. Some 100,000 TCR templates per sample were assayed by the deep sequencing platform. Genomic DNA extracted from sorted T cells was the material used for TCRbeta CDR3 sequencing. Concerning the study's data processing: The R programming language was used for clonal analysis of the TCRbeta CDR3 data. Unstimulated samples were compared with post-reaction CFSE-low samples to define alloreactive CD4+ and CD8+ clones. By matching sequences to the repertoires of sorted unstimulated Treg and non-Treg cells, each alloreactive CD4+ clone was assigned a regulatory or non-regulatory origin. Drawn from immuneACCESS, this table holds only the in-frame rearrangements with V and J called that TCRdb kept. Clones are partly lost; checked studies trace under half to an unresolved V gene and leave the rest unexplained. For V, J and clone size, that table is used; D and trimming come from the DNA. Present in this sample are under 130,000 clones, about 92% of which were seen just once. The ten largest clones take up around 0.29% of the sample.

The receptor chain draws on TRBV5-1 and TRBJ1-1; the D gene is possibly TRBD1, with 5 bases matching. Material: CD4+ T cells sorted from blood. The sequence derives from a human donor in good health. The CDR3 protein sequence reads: CASSLYGTEVTEAFF. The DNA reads TGCGCCAGCAGCTTGTATGGGACCGAGGTTACTGAAGCTTTCTTT.